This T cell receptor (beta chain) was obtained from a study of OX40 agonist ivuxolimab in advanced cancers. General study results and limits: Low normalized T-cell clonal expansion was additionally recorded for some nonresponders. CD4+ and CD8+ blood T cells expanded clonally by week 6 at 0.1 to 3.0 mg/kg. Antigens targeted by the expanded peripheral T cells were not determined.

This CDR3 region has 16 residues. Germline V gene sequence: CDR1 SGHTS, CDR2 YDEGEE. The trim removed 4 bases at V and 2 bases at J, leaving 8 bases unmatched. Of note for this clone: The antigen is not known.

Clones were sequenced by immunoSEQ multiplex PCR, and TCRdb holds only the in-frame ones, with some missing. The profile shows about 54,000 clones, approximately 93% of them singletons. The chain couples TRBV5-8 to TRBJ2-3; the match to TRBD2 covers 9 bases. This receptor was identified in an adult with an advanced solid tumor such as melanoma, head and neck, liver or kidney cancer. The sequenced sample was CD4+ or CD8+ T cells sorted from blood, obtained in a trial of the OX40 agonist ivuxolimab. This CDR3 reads CASSPRLAALTDTQYF. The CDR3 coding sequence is TGTGCCAGCAGCCCCAGACTAGCGGCACTCACAGATACGCAGTATTTT.